This is a list of T cell receptor beta chains from one sample in a study of metastatic and nonmetastatic thyroid tumors. With MiXCR, TCRdb reprocessed the PCR reads. Among approximately 25,000 clones, more than 10% were seen once, and the ten largest hold roughly a sixth. Specimen: blood. These receptors all come from a female donor with papillary thyroid cancer or a benign thyroid nodule (not recorded which). Some clones in this sample may be carry-over from other donors' samples. Each CDR3 is given with its conserved first and last residue. The D gene is left open where the match is weak. Clone size, where shown, is once, few, many, or a class for clones that have expanded.

>.|TRBJ1-5|TRBV19|many
CASSTQRYQPQHF
TGTGCCAGTAGTACTCAACGATATCAGCCCCAGCATTTT
>.|TRBJ2-7|TRBV20-1|many
CSALSLLKQQYF
TGCAGTGCCCTTTCCCTGCTAAAACAGCAGTACTTC
>TRBD2|TRBJ2-3|TRBV27|many
CASSSLAGAPSQYF
TGTGCCAGCAGTTCACTAGCGGGAGCGCCCTCGCAGTATTTT
>TRBD2|TRBJ2-1|TRBV6-1|few
CASSRLAGAHNEQFF
TGTGCCAGCAGTCGACTAGCGGGAGCTCATAATGAGCAGTTCTTC
>.|TRBJ2-2|TRBV9|many
CASSVMGTVFTGELFF
TGTGCCAGCAGCGTAATGGGAACCGTCTTTACCGGGGAGCTGTTTTTT
>.|TRBJ2-5|TRBV28|many
CASSLLFSQETQYF
TGTGCCAGCAGTTTATTGTTTTCGCAAGAGACCCAGTACTTC
>.|TRBJ2-7|TRBV7-8|.
CASSWGSWYEQYF
TGTGCCAGCAGCTGGGGAAGTTGGTACGAGCAGTACTTC
>.|TRBJ2-5|TRBV19|many
CASSIGDGETQYF
TGTGCCAGTAGTATAGGGGACGGGGAGACCCAGTACTTC
>.|TRBJ2-5|TRBV15|many
CATSRDMGGWKTQYF
TGTGCCACCAGCAGAGATATGGGGGGTTGGAAGACCCAGTACTTC
>TRBD1|TRBJ2-7|TRBV6-1|medium-sized
CASSRDRYYEQYF
TGTGCCAGCAGTCGGGACAGGTATTACGAGCAGTACTTC
>TRBD1|TRBJ1-2|TRBV28|.
CASSTSGTGGGGYTF
TGTGCCAGCAGTACATCCGGGACAGGGGGCGGTGGCTACACCTTC
>TRBD2|TRBJ2-7|TRBV11-2|.
CASSPTSGGPSSYEQYF
TGTGCCAGCAGCCCGACTAGCGGGGGCCCGAGCTCCTACGAGCAGTACTTC
>.|TRBJ2-3|TRBV19|.
CASSPPNPGRQDTQYF
TGTGCCAGTAGTCCTCCTAACCCGGGACGACAAGATACACAGTATTTT
>TRBD1|TRBJ2-3|TRBV6-1|many
CASSGGQGVWDTQYF
TGTGCCAGCAGTGGAGGACAGGGGGTCTGGGATACGCAGTATTTT
>TRBD2|TRBJ2-7|TRBV27|many
CASSQIGLVHLYNYEQYF
TGTGCCAGCAGCCAAATAGGACTAGTCCATCTTTACAACTACGAGCAGTACTTC
>TRBD1|TRBJ2-2|TRBV19|many
CASTTRTGGGRTGELFF
TGTGCCAGTACCACCCGGACAGGGGGCGGTCGCACCGGGGAGCTGTTTTTT
>.|TRBJ2-7|TRBV20-1|many
CSARGDTRSSREQYF
TGCAGTGCTAGAGGGGACACCAGGTCCAGCCGCGAGCAGTACTTC
>.|TRBJ2-7|TRBV9|.
CASSVAAWIHEQSF
TGTGCCAGCAGCGTAGCGGCATGGATTCATGAGCAGTCCTTC
>TRBD1|TRBJ2-1|TRBV5-6|many
CASRYTGTGNNEQFF
TGTGCCAGCCGCTATACCGGGACAGGGAACAATGAGCAGTTCTTC
>.|TRBJ2-5|TRBV4-2|many
CASSQDHGGETQYF
TGTGCCAGCAGCCAAGATCATGGAGGGGAGACCCAGTACTTC
>TRBD2|TRBJ2-1|TRBV18|many
CASSGGGRGNEQFF
TGTGCCAGCTCAGGAGGCGGGAGGGGTAATGAGCAGTTCTTC
>TRBD1|TRBJ2-7|TRBV28|.
CASIRVGGQGDYEQYF
TGTGCCAGCATTCGTGTCGGGGGACAGGGGGATTACGAGCAGTACTTC
>.|TRBJ2-1|TRBV20-1|many
CSARGGTYYNEQFF
TGCAGTGCTAGAGGTGGGACATATTACAATGAGCAGTTCTTC
>TRBD2|TRBJ2-7|TRBV12-3/TRBV12-4|medium-sized
CASSPGGVEQYF
TGTGCCAGCAGTCCCGGGGGGGTCGAGCAGTACTTC
>.|TRBJ2-6|TRBV6-1|many
CASSGVGDNSGANVLTF
TGTGCCAGCAGTGGGGTTGGGGATAACTCTGGGGCCAACGTCCTGACTTTC
>.|TRBJ1-4|TRBV20-1|many
CSARDWLRGSEKLFF
TGCAGTGCTAGAGATTGGTTAAGGGGGTCTGAAAAACTGTTTTTT
>.|TRBJ2-7|TRBV20-1|many
CSAPEPTHFYEQYF
TGCAGTGCGCCGGAACCGACCCATTTCTACGAGCAGTACTTC
>TRBD1|TRBJ2-1|TRBV6-1|many
CASTLGTVNYNEQFF
TGTGCCAGCACCCTCGGGACAGTGAACTACAATGAGCAGTTCTTC
>.|TRBJ2-5|TRBV28|many
CASSPTGYETQYF
TGTGCCAGCAGCCCTACAGGGTATGAGACCCAGTACTTC
>TRBD1|TRBJ2-2|TRBV27|few
CTSSADRVNTGELFF
TGCACCAGCAGTGCGGACAGGGTGAACACCGGGGAGCTGTTTTTT
>.|TRBJ1-5|TRBV10-3|many
CAISGVQGGQPQHF
TGTGCCATCAGTGGGGTCCAGGGCGGACAGCCCCAGCATTTT
>.|TRBJ1-1|TRBV12-3/TRBV12-4|many
CASSLTEGAFF
TGTGCCAGCAGTTTAACCGAGGGAGCTTTCTTT
>TRBD2|TRBJ2-1|TRBV18|many
CASSLRLAGVALLGNEQFF
TGTGCCAGCTCACTCCGACTAGCGGGAGTTGCATTACTTGGCAATGAGCAGTTCTTC
>.|TRBJ1-4|TRBV12-3/TRBV12-4|many
CASSFGGEKLFF
TGTGCCAGCAGTTTTGGAGGGGAAAAACTGTTTTTT
>.|TRBJ1-1|TRBV20-1|many
CSALDLLNTEAFF
TGCAGTGCTTTAGACCTTTTGAACACTGAAGCTTTCTTT
>.|TRBJ1-6|TRBV5-4|many
CASSPYSGDSPLHF
TGTGCCAGCAGCCCGTATTCGGGCGACTCACCCCTCCACTTT
>.|TRBJ2-6|TRBV5-1|many
CASSLSGGANVLTF
TGCGCCAGCAGCTTGTCAGGCGGGGCCAACGTCCTGACTTTC
>.|TRBJ1-2|TRBV6-5|many
CASSYLRKNYGYTF
TGTGCCAGCAGTTACCTCAGGAAAAACTATGGCTACACCTTC
>TRBD2|TRBJ2-1|TRBV7-6|many
CASSPTSGSRYEQFF
TGTGCCAGCAGCCCGACTAGCGGGAGTAGGTATGAGCAGTTCTTC
>.|TRBJ1-6|TRBV10-1|many
CASSVSYNSPLHF
TGCGCCAGCAGTGTTTCCTATAATTCACCCCTCCACTTT
>.|TRBJ2-2|TRBV2|few
CACRGMSANTGELFF
TGTGCCTGCAGAGGAATGTCAGCGAACACCGGGGAGCTGTTTTTT
>TRBD1|TRBJ2-1|TRBV6-1|many
CASHSGTGTTNEQFF
TGTGCCAGCCACTCCGGGACAGGGACGACCAATGAGCAGTTCTTC
>.|TRBJ2-5|TRBV3-1|many
CASSPTAETQYF
TGTGCCAGCAGCCCCACGGCCGAGACCCAGTACTTC
>.|TRBJ1-1|TRBV7-2|many
CASSLGSPNTEAFF
TGTGCCAGCAGCTTAGGAAGCCCGAACACTGAAGCTTTCTTT
>TRBD2|TRBJ2-3|TRBV6-5|medium-sized
CASSYSGRGADTQYF
TGTGCCAGCAGTTACAGCGGGAGGGGGGCAGATACGCAGTATTTT
>.|TRBJ2-1|TRBV27|many
CASTGVDVGGLGEQFF
TGTGCCAGCACAGGAGTAGATGTGGGGGGGCTTGGGGAGCAGTTCTTC
>TRBD1|TRBJ1-3|TRBV6-5|many
CASSYAGTGTGNTIYF
TGTGCCAGCAGTTATGCCGGGACAGGGACTGGAAACACCATATATTTT
>.|TRBJ2-3|TRBV5-6|many
CASSRTGSTDTQYF
TGTGCCAGCAGCCGAACCGGAAGCACAGATACGCAGTATTTT
>.|TRBJ1-1|TRBV30|many
CAWIYWGGTEAFF
TGTGCCTGGATTTATTGGGGAGGGACTGAAGCTTTCTTT
>TRBD1|TRBJ1-2|TRBV19|many
CASTSGEGAGGYTF
TGTGCCAGTACATCCGGGGAGGGGGCTGGTGGCTACACCTTC
>.|TRBJ2-2|TRBV12-3/TRBV12-4|many
CASRGPGSETGELFF
TGTGCCAGCAGAGGTCCGGGTTCCGAAACCGGGGAGCTGTTTTTT
>.|TRBJ2-3|TRBV2|.
CAGSRAPDRDTQYF
TGTGCCGGAAGCAGGGCCCCCGATAGGGATACGCAGTATTTT
>TRBD2|TRBJ2-7|TRBV2|.
CAIGRLAGGYEQYF
TGTGCCATCGGTAGACTAGCGGGAGGCTACGAGCAGTACTTC
>.|TRBJ2-3|TRBV9|many
CASSVDGSEDTQYF
TGTGCCAGCAGCGTAGACGGGAGCGAAGATACGCAGTATTTT
>TRBD2|TRBJ2-1|TRBV2|many
CASLNPGGIFHEQFF
TGTGCCAGTTTAAATCCGGGAGGGATTTTCCATGAGCAGTTCTTC
>.|TRBJ2-5|TRBV12-5|many
CASGLELQETQYF
TGTGCTAGTGGTTTGGAGCTCCAAGAGACCCAGTACTTC
>.|TRBJ2-1|TRBV18|.
CASSPGRALNNNEQFF
TGTGCCAGCTCACCAGGTCGAGCGTTGAATAACAATGAGCAGTTCTTC
>.|TRBJ2-1|TRBV6-1|medium-sized
CASSARGDNEQFF
TGTGCCAGCAGCGCCAGAGGGGACAATGAGCAGTTCTTC
>.|TRBJ2-2|TRBV2|many
CASNEGANTGELFF
TGTGCCAGCAATGAGGGGGCGAACACCGGGGAGCTGTTTTTT
>.|TRBJ1-1|TRBV7-9|many
CASSLGLREAFF
TGTGCCAGCAGCTTGGGACTACGTGAAGCTTTCTTT